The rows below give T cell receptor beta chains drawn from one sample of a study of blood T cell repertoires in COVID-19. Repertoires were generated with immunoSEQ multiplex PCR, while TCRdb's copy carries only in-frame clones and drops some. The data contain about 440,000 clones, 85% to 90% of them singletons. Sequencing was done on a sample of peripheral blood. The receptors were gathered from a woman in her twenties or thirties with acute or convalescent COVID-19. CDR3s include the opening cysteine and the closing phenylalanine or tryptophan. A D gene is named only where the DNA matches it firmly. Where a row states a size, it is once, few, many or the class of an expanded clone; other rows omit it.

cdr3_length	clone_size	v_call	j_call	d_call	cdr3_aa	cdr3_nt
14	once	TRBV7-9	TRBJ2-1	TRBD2	CASSPTGTSNEQFF	TGTGCCAGCAGCCCGACCGGGACTAGTAATGAGCAGTTCTTC
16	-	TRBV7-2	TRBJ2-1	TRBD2	CASSFLSGGVLNEQFF	TGTGCCAGCAGCTTCCTTAGCGGGGGGGTGTTAAATGAGCAGTTCTTC
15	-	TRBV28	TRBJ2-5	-	CASSGSRGPQETQYF	TGTGCCAGCAGTGGGTCGCGTGGGCCCCAAGAGACCCAGTACTTC
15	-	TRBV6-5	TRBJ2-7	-	CASSYVQGSSYEQYF	TGTGCCAGCAGTTATGTTCAGGGTAGCTCCTACGAGCAGTACTTC
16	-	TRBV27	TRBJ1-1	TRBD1	CASRPSQGYSNTEAFF	TGTGCCAGCAGGCCCTCACAGGGGTACTCGAACACTGAAGCTTTCTTT
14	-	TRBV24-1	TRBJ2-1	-	CATSDLWQDNEQFF	TGTGCCACCAGTGATTTATGGCAGGACAATGAGCAGTTCTTC
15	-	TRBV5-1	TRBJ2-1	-	CASSLVFRSYNEQFF	TGCGCCAGCAGCTTGGTGTTCAGGTCCTACAATGAGCAGTTCTTC
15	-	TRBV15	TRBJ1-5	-	CATSRDRQSYQPQHF	TGTGCCACCAGCAGGGACAGACAATCGTATCAGCCCCAGCATTTT
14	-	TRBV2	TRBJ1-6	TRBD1	CASRGQSYNSPLHF	TGTGCCAGCAGGGGACAGAGCTATAATTCACCCCTCCACTTT
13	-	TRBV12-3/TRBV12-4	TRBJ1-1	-	CASSLARDTEAFF	TGTGCCAGCAGTCTAGCCCGGGACACTGAAGCTTTCTTT
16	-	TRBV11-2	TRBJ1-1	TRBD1	CASSPGTGILNTEAFF	TGTGCCAGCAGCCCAGGGACAGGGATCTTGAACACTGAAGCTTTCTTT
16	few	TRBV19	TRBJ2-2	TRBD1	CASRRGGQGSPGELFF	TGTGCCAGTAGAAGGGGGGGACAGGGTTCCCCCGGGGAGCTGTTTTTT
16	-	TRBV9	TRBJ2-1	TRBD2	CASSVSSAGGPNEQFF	TGTGCCAGCAGCGTGAGCTCAGCGGGGGGGCCGAATGAGCAGTTCTTC
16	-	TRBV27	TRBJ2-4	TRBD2	CAATRSGAGGKNIQYF	TGTGCCGCCACCCGAAGCGGGGCTGGGGGCAAAAACATTCAGTACTTC
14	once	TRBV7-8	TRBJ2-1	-	CASSATRGNNEQFF	TGTGCCAGCAGCGCCACTCGCGGAAACAATGAGCAGTTCTTC
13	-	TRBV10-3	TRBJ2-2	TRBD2	CAIRTSGTGELFF	TGTGCCATCCGGACTAGCGGCACCGGGGAGCTGTTTTTT
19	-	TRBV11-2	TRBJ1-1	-	CASSLVRLLTPGGRAEAFF	TGTGCCAGCAGCTTAGTACGTCTTTTGACACCGGGGGGGAGAGCTGAAGCTTTCTTT
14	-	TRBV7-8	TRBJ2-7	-	CASSFSGDAYEQYF	TGTGCCAGCAGCTTTAGCGGAGACGCCTACGAGCAGTACTTC
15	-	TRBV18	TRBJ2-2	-	CASSLNGQNTGELFF	TGTGCCAGCTCACTCAATGGACAGAACACCGGGGAGCTGTTTTTT
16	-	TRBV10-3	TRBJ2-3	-	CAIRDGQGGSTDTQYF	TGTGCCATCAGAGACGGACAGGGAGGGAGCACAGATACGCAGTATTTT
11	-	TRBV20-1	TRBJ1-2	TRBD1	CSATGGGGYTF	TGCAGTGCTACAGGGGGCGGTGGCTACACCTTC
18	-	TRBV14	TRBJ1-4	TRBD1	CASSLRSAGTGDREKLFF	TGTGCCAGCAGCCTACGTTCTGCGGGGACAGGGGATCGAGAAAAACTGTTTTTT
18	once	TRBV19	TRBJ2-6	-	CASSPAGTSFSGANVLTF	TGTGCCAGTAGTCCCGCCGGGACAAGCTTCTCTGGGGCCAACGTCCTGACTTTC
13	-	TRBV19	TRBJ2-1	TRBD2	CASSTSGGYEQFF	TGTGCCAGTAGTACGAGCGGGGGTTATGAGCAGTTCTTC
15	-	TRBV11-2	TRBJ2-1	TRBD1	CASSPRTGGRDEQFF	TGTGCCAGCAGCCCCCGGACAGGGGGCCGGGATGAGCAGTTCTTC
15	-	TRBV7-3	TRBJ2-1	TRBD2	CASSFSGGQVDEQFF	TGTGCCAGCAGCTTTAGCGGGGGGCAGGTGGATGAGCAGTTCTTC
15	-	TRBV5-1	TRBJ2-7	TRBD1	CASSLGGTGFYEQYF	TGCGCCAGCAGCTTGGGAGGGACAGGTTTCTACGAGCAGTACTTC
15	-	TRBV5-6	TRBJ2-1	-	CASSPSVSSYNEQFF	TGTGCCAGCAGCCCCTCCGTGAGCTCCTACAATGAGCAGTTCTTC
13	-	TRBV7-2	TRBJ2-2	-	CASSLALDRELFF	TGTGCCAGCAGCTTAGCCCTTGACAGGGAGCTGTTTTTT
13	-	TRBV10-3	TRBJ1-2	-	CAISDLGGSGYTF	TGTGCCATCAGTGATCTGGGCGGGAGCGGCTACACCTTC
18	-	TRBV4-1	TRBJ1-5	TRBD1	CASSQVIVGQGIDQPQHF	TGCGCCAGCAGCCAAGTCATTGTCGGACAGGGGATTGATCAGCCCCAGCATTTT
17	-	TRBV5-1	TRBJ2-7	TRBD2	CASSLVAGREWGYEQYF	TGCGCCAGCAGCTTGGTAGCGGGTAGGGAGTGGGGCTACGAGCAGTACTTC
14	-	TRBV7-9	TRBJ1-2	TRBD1	CASSFGTGLGGYTF	TGTGCCAGCAGCTTCGGGACAGGACTAGGAGGCTACACCTTC
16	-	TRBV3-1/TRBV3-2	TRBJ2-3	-	CASSQDLATVTDTQYF	TGTGCCAGCAGCCAAGATTTAGCGACTGTCACAGATACGCAGTATTTT
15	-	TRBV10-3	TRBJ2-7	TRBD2	CAISEGEGRKYEQYF	TGTGCCATCAGTGAAGGGGAGGGGCGGAAGTACGAGCAGTACTTC
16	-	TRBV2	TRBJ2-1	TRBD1	CASRKGTGVVYNEQFF	TGTGCCAGCAGAAAAGGGACAGGGGTAGTTTACAATGAGCAGTTCTTC
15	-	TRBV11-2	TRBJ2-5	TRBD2	CASSSSGGIQETQYF	TGTGCCAGCAGTTCAAGCGGGGGGATACAAGAGACCCAGTACTTC
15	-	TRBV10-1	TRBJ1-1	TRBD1	CASSESGTVNTEAFF	TGCGCCAGCAGTGAGAGTGGGACAGTGAACACTGAAGCTTTCTTT
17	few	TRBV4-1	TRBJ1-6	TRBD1	CASSLTDHRGSNSPLHF	TGCGCCAGCAGCCTAACGGACCACAGGGGATCTAATTCACCCCTCCACTTT
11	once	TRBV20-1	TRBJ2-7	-	CSAITSYEQYF	TGCAGTGCGATAACTAGCTACGAGCAGTACTTC
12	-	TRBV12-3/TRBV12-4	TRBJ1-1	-	CASNLGRTEAFF	TGTGCCAGCAACCTGGGGAGGACTGAAGCTTTCTTT